This passage covers 20 T cell receptor beta chains from one sample sequenced in a study of graft-versus-host responses after intestinal transplantation. Using immunoSEQ multiplex PCR, the repertoire was profiled, and TCRdb retains in-frame clones only, with some absent. The table lists almost 70,000 clones, 80% to 95% of them singletons, with 6.7% in the top ten. The sample was bone marrow, taken roughly 110 weeks after intestinal transplantation. The source is a human patient who received an intestinal transplant, so some T cells may come from the graft donor.

V usage is TRBV5-1 and J usage is TRBJ2-5; D gene ambiguous. The CDR3 is 16 residues long. Germline CDR1 and CDR2: SGHRS and YFSETQ. V dropped 1 base and J dropped 5 bases, with 18 bases sitting between them. Written as DNA, the CDR3 is TGCGCCAGCAGCTTGAACCCTCGACAAGGTCGTGAGACCCAGTACTTC. Translation gives CASSLNPRQGRETQYF.

This sequence joins TRBV5-6 and TRBJ1-2; the match to TRBD1 covers 11 bases. The CDR3 has 16 amino acids. From germline, CDR1 is SGHDT and CDR2 YYEEEE. V gave up 4 bases and J gave up 4 bases; unmatched junction bases: 9. The chain's CDR3 is CASSLGQGAQSYGYTF. The CDR3 nucleotides read TGTGCCAGCAGCCTAGGACAGGGGGCTCAGAGCTATGGCTACACCTTC.

The chain uses TRBV7-3 and TRBJ2-1; D might be TRBD2 (6 bases). Trimming took off 1 base at V and 5 bases at J, with 12 bases between the two ends. Germline values: CDR1 SGHTA, CDR2 FQGTGA. The length of the CDR3 is 15 residues. The CDR3 region is CASSLNLGGDNEQFF. The CDR3 DNA reads TGTGCCAGCAGCTTAAATTTGGGCGGGGACAATGAGCAGTTCTTC. The whole variable domain, filled in from reference TRBV7-3 and TRBJ2-1, reads GAGVSQTPSNKVTEKGKYVELRCDPISGHTALYWYRQSLGQGPEFLIYFQGTGAADDSGLPNDRFFAVRPEGSVSTLKIQRTERGDSAVYLCASSLNLGGDNEQFFGPGTRLTVL.

The gene calls are TRBV7-9 and TRBJ2-7; TRBD2 matches 8 bases. Germline loops: CDR1 SEHNR, CDR2 FQNEAQ (reference sequence). The V and J ends lost 5 bases and 9 bases, in that order; junction bases with no gene match: 12. This CDR3 spans 14 amino acids. In DNA form, the CDR3 reads TGTGCCAGCAGCCTCGGACTAGCAGGTTCAGGGCAGTACTTC. Translating it yields CASSLGLAGSGQYF.

The V gene is TRBV5-1, the J gene TRBJ2-7, with a tentative D call TRBD1 (6 bases). Germline V gene lookup returns CDR1 SGHRS and CDR2 YFSETQ. There are 14 residues in the CDR3. Trimming took 0 bases from V and 0 from J, leaving 7 bases between them. CDR3 in amino acids: CASSLDRASYEQYF. For the CDR3, the DNA is TGCGCCAGCAGCTTGGACAGGGCCTCCTACGAGCAGTACTTC.

This clone was detected only once. The chain carries TRBV11-2 and TRBJ2-5; weak D call: TRBD1 (5 bases). Per the germline V gene, CDR1 is SGHAT and CDR2 is FQNNGV. The ends were cut back, 1 base at V and 1 base at J, with 16 bases in the middle. This CDR3 is 17 amino acids long. CDR3 nucleotide sequence: TGTGCCAGCAGCTTAGTGGTCGCAGGGTCTATCCAAGAGACCCAGTACTTC. This gives the protein CASSLVVAGSIQETQYF. The full variable domain, with the rest looked up from reference TRBV11-2 and TRBJ2-5, is EAGVAQSPRYKIIEKRQSVAFWCNPISGHATLYWYQQILGQGPKLLIQFQNNGVVDDSQLPKDRFSAERLKGVDSTLKIQPAKLEDSAVYLCASSLVVAGSIQETQYFGPGTRLLVL.

By frequency in the sample, this clone is medium-sized. The genes are TRBV10-1 and TRBJ2-7; 12 positions agree with TRBD2. CDR1 is WNHNN and CDR2 is SYGVQD in the germline V gene (reference sequence). V trimming: 0 bases; J trimming: 3 bases; junction bases outside the gene matches: 0. The CDR3 length is 15 residues. CDR3 nucleotide sequence: TGCGCCAGCAGTGAGTCGACTAGCGGGGGCTACGAGCAGTACTTC. Its protein is CASSESTSGGYEQYF.

The CDR3: CASSEEGPLGEKLFF. CDR3 coding DNA: TGTGCCAGCAGCGAGGAGGGGCCCCTTGGGGAAAAACTGTTTTTT. This sequence joins TRBV5-4 and TRBJ1-4; weak D call: TRBD1 (5 bases). The V end lost 4 bases, the J end lost 8 bases, and 18 bases lay between the germline ends. The CDR3 length is 15 residues. CDR1 SGHNT and CDR2 YYREEE come from the germline V gene (reference sequence). The full variable domain, rest sourced from reference TRBV5-4 and TRBJ1-4, is ETGVTQSPTHLIKTRGQQVTLRCSSQSGHNTVSWYQQALGQGPQFIFQYYREEENGRGNFPPRFSGLQFPNYSSELNVNALELDDSALYLCASSEEGPLGEKLFFGSGTQLSVL.

In this sample, this clone turned up a few times. The chain uses TRBV4-1 and TRBJ1-2; 7 positions match TRBD1. Germline trimming cut 5 bases from V and 2 bases from J; bases unmatched to any gene: 2. The CDR3 is made up of 13 amino acids. Germline values: CDR1 MGHRA, CDR2 YSYEKL. The CDR3 here is CASSGTVNYGYTF. DNA of the CDR3: TGCGCCAGCAGCGGGACAGTCAACTATGGCTACACCTTC.

The rearrangement links TRBV6-5 to TRBJ1-1, with a tentative D call TRBD1 (6 bases). CDR1 is MNHEY, CDR2 SVGAGI, per germline. The CDR3 has 13 amino acids. Trimming shortened V by 8 bases and J by 0 bases, and 10 bases separated the two germline ends. CDR3 sequence reads: CASLDRMNTEAFF. The CDR3 coding sequence is TGTGCCAGCCTAGACAGGATGAACACTGAAGCTTTCTTT.

This clone was detected only a few times. The V call is TRBV6-1, the J call TRBJ1-1; no definite D call. This CDR3 comprises 11 residues. Deletions cut 6 bases from V and 7 bases from J, with 9 bases between. Germline V CDR1 and CDR2: MNHNS, SASEGT. CDR3 sequence reads: CASSREIEAFF. DNA of the CDR3: TGTGCCAGCAGCCGGGAAATTGAAGCTTTCTTT.

The gene calls are TRBV5-1 and TRBJ1-4; 8 bases match TRBD1. The CDR3 has 14 amino acids. Germline trimming cut 3 bases from V and 7 bases from J; bases unmatched to any gene: 5. CDR1 and CDR2 (germline): SGHRS, YFSETQ. The CDR3 reads CASSSGQGGEKLFF. CDR3 nucleotide sequence: TGCGCCAGCAGCTCTGGACAGGGCGGTGAAAAACTGTTTTTT.

This sequence joins TRBV7-9 and TRBJ2-2; possible D gene TRBD2, 6 bases. CDR1 is SEHNR and CDR2 is FQNEAQ in the germline V gene (reference sequence). Trimming shortened V by 4 bases and J by 8 bases, and 20 bases separated the two germline ends. The CDR3 runs to 16 residues. CDR3 sequence (DNA): TGTGCCAGCAGCTACCGGGACTCGTCGGGAACGGGGGAGCTGTTTTTT. This encodes CASSYRDSSGTGELFF.

The chain couples TRBV5-4 to TRBJ2-7; 9 bases match TRBD1. V lost 6 bases and J lost 4; bases outside the gene matches: 11. The CDR3 length is 15 residues. Germline V gene sequence: CDR1 SGHNT, CDR2 YYREEE (reference sequence). In DNA form, the CDR3 reads TGTGCCAGCAAAGACCCGGGACAGGGAATATACGAGCAGTACTTC. It encodes CASKDPGQGIYEQYF.

The chain uses TRBV5-6 and TRBJ2-7, with D maybe TRBD1 (6 bases). The germline gives CDR1 SGHDT, CDR2 YYEEEE. Deletions cut 3 bases from V and 1 base from J, with 14 bases between. The CDR3 runs to 15 residues. The CDR3 loop is CASSSSQTGSYEQYF. The CDR3 nucleotides read TGTGCCAGCAGCTCTTCCCAGACAGGATCCTACGAGCAGTACTTC.

The gene calls are TRBV9 and TRBJ2-5; TRBD2 matches at 10 bases. Per germline, CDR1 SGDLS and CDR2 YYNGEE. This CDR3 contains 16 residues. V shed 4 bases and J 5 bases; nucleotides not matched to a gene: 11. Here the CDR3 reads CASSTSGGAFGETQYF. In DNA, the CDR3 is TGTGCCAGCAGCACGAGCGGGGGGGCTTTTGGGGAGACCCAGTACTTC.

Here the CDR3 reads CAWSVGNEQYF. The CDR3 DNA reads TGTGCCTGGAGTGTCGGGAACGAGCAGTACTTC. This sequence joins TRBV30 and TRBJ2-7, with a possible D match to TRBD2 (5 bases). V was clipped by 0 bases and J by 5 bases, with 5 bases between them. Germline CDR1 reads GTSNPN; CDR2 reads SVGIG (reference sequence). This CDR3 region has 11 residues.

The rearrangement links TRBV10-1 to TRBJ2-2; no reliable D call. This CDR3 comprises 13 residues. Germline-derived CDR1 and CDR2 are WNHNN and SYGVQD (reference sequence). The V and J ends lost 2 bases and 3 bases respectively, with 4 bases between them. The CDR3: CASSESDTGELFF. The CDR3 DNA follows: TGCGCCAGCAGTGAGAGCGACACCGGGGAGCTGTTTTTT.

This clone showed up just a few times. The chain couples TRBV19 to TRBJ2-7; the D is unclear. Germline V gives CDR1 LNHDA, CDR2 SQIVND (reference sequence). The length of the CDR3 is 14 residues. The germline V and J ends were trimmed by 0 bases and 3 bases, with 9 bases remaining between them. CDR3 amino acids: CASSIEHGDYEQYF. In DNA, the CDR3 is TGTGCCAGTAGTATAGAGCACGGCGACTACGAGCAGTACTTC.

This chain uses TRBV5-6 with TRBJ2-1; D gene uncertain. The V end was cut by 0 bases, the J end by 5 bases, with 9 bases between. Per germline, CDR1 SGHDT and CDR2 YYEEEE. The CDR3 runs to 14 residues. The CDR3 protein is CASSLVTDDNEQFF. Written as DNA, the CDR3 is TGTGCCAGCAGCTTGGTCACCGATGACAATGAGCAGTTCTTC.